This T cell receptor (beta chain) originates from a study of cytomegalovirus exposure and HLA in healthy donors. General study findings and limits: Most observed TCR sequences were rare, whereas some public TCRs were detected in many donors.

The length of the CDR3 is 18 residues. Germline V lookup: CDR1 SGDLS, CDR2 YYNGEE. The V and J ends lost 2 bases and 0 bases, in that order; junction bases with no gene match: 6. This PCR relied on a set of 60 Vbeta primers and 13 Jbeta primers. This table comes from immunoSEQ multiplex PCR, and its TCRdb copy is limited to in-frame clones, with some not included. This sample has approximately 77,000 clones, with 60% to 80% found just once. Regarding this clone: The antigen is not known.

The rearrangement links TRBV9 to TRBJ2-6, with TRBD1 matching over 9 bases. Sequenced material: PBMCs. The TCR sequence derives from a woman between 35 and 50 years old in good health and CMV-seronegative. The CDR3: CASSVSTGGPSGANVLTF. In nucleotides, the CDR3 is TGTGCCAGCAGCGTCTCGACAGGGGGTCCCTCTGGGGCCAACGTCCTGACTTTC. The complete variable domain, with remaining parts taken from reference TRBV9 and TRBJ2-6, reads DSGVTQTPKHLITATGQRVTLRCSPRSGDLSVYWYQQSLDQGLQFLIQYYNGEERAKGNILERFSAQQFPDLHSELNLSSLELGDSALYFCASSVSTGGPSGANVLTFGAGSRLTVL.